These 11 T cell receptor beta chains were all obtained from the same sample, sequenced in a study of T-cell memory formation after mild COVID-19. In TCRdb, the 5' RACE reads were re-called with MiXCR into one record per CDR3 protein. The data contain approximately 450,000 distinct CDR3 sequences, 18% of them singletons. Material: PBMCs or a T cell subset sorted from them (not recorded which). The source is an adult woman who had mild COVID-19 (a few samples of this study predate the infection). Cell type and time point are not known.

This clonotype came up a few times. This chain connects TRBV11-2 to TRBJ2-3; D is unresolved. V was clipped by 4 bases and J by 7 bases, with 15 bases between them. Germline loops: CDR1 SGHAT, CDR2 FQNNGV. This CDR3 spans 14 amino acids. This chain's CDR3 is CASSSPMGSHTQYF. The DNA of the CDR3 is TGTGCCAGCAGCTCACCGATGGGTAGCCATACGCAGTATTTT.

The chain joins TRBV11-2 to TRBJ2-1, with 7 bases identical to TRBD1. The CDR3 is made up of 14 amino acids. The V and J ends lost 7 bases and 6 bases, in that order; junction bases with no gene match: 9. Germline V gene data show CDR1 as SGHAT and CDR2 as FQNNGV. CDR3 DNA sequence: TGTGCCAGCACCGGCCCGCAGGGGGTCAATGAGCAGTTCTTC. Translating gives CASTGPQGVNEQFF.

The rearrangement links TRBV7-9 to TRBJ2-2, with D perhaps TRBD1 (6 bases). The CDR3 is made up of 14 amino acids. Germline CDR1 SEHNR, CDR2 FQNEAQ (reference sequence). The germline V and J ends were trimmed by 2 bases and 7 bases, with 11 bases remaining between them. The CDR3 DNA is TGTGCCAGCAGCTTATCAGCAGGGGTCGGGGAGCTGTTTTTT. Translation: CASSLSAGVGELFF.

This clonotype came up a few times. V usage is TRBV4-3 and J usage is TRBJ1-1; tentative D call: TRBD1 (5 bases). CDR1 and CDR2 from the germline V gene are LGHNA and YSLEER. This CDR3 is 14 amino acids long. V dropped 2 bases and J dropped 5 bases, with 12 bases sitting between them. The CDR3 DNA follows: TGCGCCAGCAGCCAAAGGGGCTATGGGACTGAAGCTTTCTTT. It codes for CASSQRGYGTEAFF.

This clonotype has at least ten counts. The chain is built from TRBV30 and TRBJ2-7; TRBD2 matches 7 bases. V shed 5 bases and J 4 bases; nucleotides not matched to a gene: 8. The CDR3 runs 13 residues. CDR1 is GTSNPN, CDR2 SVGIG, per germline (reference sequence). CDR3 amino acids: CAWGAGLGYEQYF. The CDR3 DNA follows: TGTGCCTGGGGGGCCGGACTAGGATACGAGCAGTACTTC.

For the CDR3, the DNA is TGTGCCAGCAGTGGCCTTTCGGAGGGCGTCGAGCAGTTCTTC. Protein: CASSGLSEGVEQFF. This sequence joins TRBV6-1 and TRBJ2-1; a possible D gene is TRBD2 (6 bases). V was trimmed by 4 bases and J by 10 bases, leaving 17 bases between them. Per germline, CDR1 MNHNS and CDR2 SASEGT. This CDR3 has 14 residues.

This sequence joins TRBV3-1 and TRBJ2-7, with 9 bases identical to TRBD2. The germline V gene has CDR1 LGHDT and CDR2 YNNKEL (reference sequence). V was pared by 4 bases and J by 2 bases, with 3 bases of the junction left unmatched. The CDR3 has 14 residues. This CDR3 reads CASSPLAGTYEQYF. In DNA, the CDR3 is TGTGCCAGCAGCCCCCTAGCGGGGACCTACGAGCAGTACTTC.

This chain links TRBV28 with TRBJ1-1; weak D call: TRBD1 (6 bases). CDR1 and CDR2 from the germline V gene are MDHEN and SYDVKM. The CDR3 has 15 amino acids. V dropped 5 bases and J dropped 6 bases, with 19 bases sitting between them. This chain's CDR3 is CASSLSEGGAAEAFF. In nucleotides, the CDR3 is TGTGCCAGCAGTCTCTCGGAGGGGGGTGCGGCTGAAGCTTTCTTT.

This clonotype was observed a few times. J is TRBJ2-7 and V is TRBV28, with 13 nucleotides matching TRBD2. This CDR3 is 17 amino acids long. In germline, CDR1 is MDHEN, CDR2 SYDVKM. V lost 5 bases to trimming and J lost 2 bases; unmatched junction nucleotides: 9. Written as DNA, the CDR3 is TGTGCCAGCAGTCTTTGGACTAGCGGGAGCCCAACCTACGAGCAGTACTTC. Translated, it gives CASSLWTSGSPTYEQYF.

The DNA for the CDR3 is TGCAGCGTCCCCCCGGGGCTGGGGCAGGGTGAGCAGTTCTTC. This sequence encodes CSVPPGLGQGEQFF. J is TRBJ2-1 and V is TRBV29-1; D possibly matches TRBD1 or TRBD2 (5 bases each). Trimming pared 6 bases from V and 9 bases from J, leaving 21 bases between. CDR3 length: 14 residues. Germline-derived CDR1 and CDR2 are SQVTM and ANQGSEA.

This clonotype was found a few times. The chain uses TRBV6-1 and TRBJ1-1; no clear D gene. Germline CDR1 and CDR2: MNHNS and SASEGT. Trimming removed 3 bases at V and 9 bases at J, with 14 bases between. This CDR3 comprises 13 residues. Written as DNA, the CDR3 is TGTGCCAGCAGTGAGGCCTGGTTGAGTAAAGCTTTCTTT. Its protein is CASSEAWLSKAFF.